This T cell receptor beta chain was sequenced in a study of vaccination and CD4 T cells after COVID-19. Background on the study: SARS-CoV-2 was confirmed by nasal swab PCR; disease was mild in fewer than ten, severe in one. Researchers treated control cultures with a CEFX pool, an HIV-1 Nef pool, or no peptide.

The assay that was used to sequence DNA from cultured CD4+ T cells was the Oncomine TCR Beta short-read assay. MiXCR was run by TCRdb on the PCR reads, yielding one entry per CDR3 protein. In the table there are thousands of distinct CDR3 sequences, 20% to 25% of which are singletons. The treatment is: roughly nine-day PBMC culture with coronavirus spike peptide pools or control peptides (ViraFEST assay). ViraFEST used peptide pools to expand antigen-specific T cells and subsequently sequenced their TCRs. As for this clonotype: Its specificity is not known.

CDR3 length: 13 residues. Germline CDR1 is SGHAT and CDR2 is FQNNGV. Trimming pared 6 bases from V and 3 bases from J, leaving 11 bases between. This chain joins TRBV11-2 and TRBJ2-5; D is ambiguous. This clonotype was obtained from a human donor with COVID-19. Sequencing was carried out using cultured CD4+ T cells from blood. CDR3 sequence reads: CASRNILKETQYF. The CDR3, as DNA: TGTGCCAGCAGGAACATTTTGAAAGAGACCCAGTACTTC. Complete variable domain (other parts from reference TRBV11-2 and TRBJ2-5): EAGVAQSPRYKIIEKRQSVAFWCNPISGHATLYWYQQILGQGPKLLIQFQNNGVVDDSQLPKDRFSAERLKGVDSTLKIQPAKLEDSAVYLCASRNILKETQYFGPGTRLLVL.